The table lists the clone carrying this TCR beta chain with a few counts. Its target is not known. Primers used in a second PCR of about 7 to 12 cycles were a sample-barcoded 5' primer and a J-beta primer mix. TCRdb independently ran MiXCR on the 5' RACE reads; one entry per CDR3 protein. The sample shows 850,000 to 1,300,000 distinct CDR3 sequences, under 45% of them seen only once. This record belongs to a study of blood T cells in healthy people across ages. Study at large: About one barcoded beta molecule per two T cells was the capture yield of template switching. Broader study findings: Unknown CMV status may confound age-related changes in expanded clones. Diversity figures derived from one million T cells were judged to underestimate the true value.

Healthy Russian Caucasian donors spanned ages about 6 to 100 years. This CDR3 is 15 amino acids long. Germline CDR1 MGHRA, CDR2 YSYEKL. Trimming removed 0 bases from V and 0 bases from J, with 8 bases in between. Input material: blood. This chain uses TRBV4-1 with TRBJ1-2, with D unclear. This receptor was obtained from a woman in her sixties in good health. In DNA form, the CDR3 reads TGCGCCAGCAGCCAAGAACCCAGAGCTAACTATGGCTACACCTTC. Encoded protein: CASSQEPRANYGYTF.